This TCR beta chain is from a study of cytomegalovirus exposure and HLA in healthy donors. Study-level findings and limits: In vitro, a few CMV-associated chains proved specific for CMV antigens.

The repertoire was sequenced with immunoSEQ multiplex PCR; TCRdb's copy has only in-frame clones and lacks some. The sample has around 60,000 clones; under 95% are singletons. Comment on this clone: Its antigen is as yet unknown.

Trimming took 4 bases from V and 5 from J, leaving 6 bases between them. The V gene's germline CDR1 is SNHLY and CDR2 FYNNEI. CDR3 length equals 12 residues. The sequence was collected from a woman aged 18-35 years in good health and CMV-seronegative. The gene calls are TRBV2 and TRBJ2-1, with D perhaps TRBD2 (5 bases). The sample taken for sequencing was PBMCs. This CDR3 reads CASSAGNNEQFF. CDR3 bases: TGTGCCAGCAGTGCGGGAAACAATGAGCAGTTCTTC.